The entry below gives a single T cell receptor beta chain sequence along with its context. The sample originates from a study of T-cell reconstitution after alpha-beta-depleted transplantation in children. The V gene's germline CDR1 is SGHAT and CDR2 FQNNGV. V was shortened by 2 bases and J by 7 bases, with 18 bases between the two germline ends. The CDR3 extends over 16 amino acids. The authors prepared the TCRbeta library with unique molecular identifiers. Each CDR3 protein gets one entry after TCRdb re-called the PCR reads with MiXCR. This table holds approximately 200,000 distinct CDR3 sequences, more than 14% found once.

The sequencing used PBMCs from the stem cell graft donor, collected from the stem cell graft. The chain carries TRBV11-2 and TRBJ2-1; D is ambiguous. The sequence came from a human donor who donated a stem cell graft to a child with acute lymphoblastic leukemia. The CDR3 sequence is CASSLYGVQTRNEQFF. CDR3 nucleotide sequence: TGTGCCAGCAGCTTATATGGAGTTCAGACCAGGAATGAGCAGTTCTTC.